This T cell receptor beta chain was captured by sequencing in a study of T cells expressing NK-cell markers. As regards this clonotype: Its matching antigen is unknown.

Germline-derived CDR1 and CDR2 are SEHNR and FQNEAQ (reference sequence). This CDR3 spans 16 amino acids. 5'RACE template switching with UMIs produced the TCR beta cDNA. Following a re-call of the 5' RACE reads, TCRdb has one entry per CDR3 protein and lacks DNA. The table for this sample gives roughly 430,000 distinct CDR3 sequences. General study findings and limits: These clonotypes also led the CD3+CD56-NKG2C+ fraction in a handful of donors.

Sequenced input: blood T cells: a sorted CD56 or NKG2C T cell subset, CD4+ or CD8+ T cells, or bulk PBMC T cells (not recorded which). V is TRBV7-9 and J is TRBJ2-3; the TRBD1 assignment by TCRdb is unverifiable without DNA. This TCR was sampled from a woman aged 18 to 75 in good health. CDR3 sequence reads: CASSLPPGDPTDTQYF.